One sample yielded the 18 T cell receptor beta chains listed below, sequenced in a study of T cells after posttransplantation cyclophosphamide. The assay was immunoSEQ multiplex PCR, and TCRdb's table has in-frame clones only and misses some. The top ten hold 0.16% of the sample, which has tens of thousands of clones, approximately 98% seen once. Cells defined as naive were viable CD3+CD4+ or CD3+CD8+ and CCR7+CD45RA+CD45RO-CD95-CD27+CD28+. Sequencing input: naive CD4+ T cells sorted from PBMCs. The origin of the receptors is a man aged 35 to 55 in good health, CMV-negative, and a related stem cell transplant donor.

The chain has TRBV19 and TRBJ1-5; a possible D gene is TRBD1 (6 bases). The CDR3 spans 12 residues. The germline V gene has CDR1 LNHDA and CDR2 SQIVND (reference sequence). For the CDR3, the DNA is TGTGCGGCAGGGGTGCGGAATCAGCCCCAGCATTTT. This encodes CAAGVRNQPQHF.

This clone has a single count. The chain uses TRBV7-6 and TRBJ2-5; D possibly corresponds to TRBD2 (6 bases). Germline assignment: CDR1 SGHVS and CDR2 FNYEAQ. The CDR3 contains 16 residues. The V end was cut by 3 bases, the J end by 0 bases, with 14 bases between. The CDR3, as DNA: TGTGCCAGCAGCTTTAACGCGGGGCCGTACCAAGAGACCCAGTACTTC. Protein: CASSFNAGPYQETQYF.

V is TRBV28 and J is TRBJ1-1; TRBD1 might be the D (5 bases). V lost 7 bases and J 9 bases, leaving 21 bases between the germline ends. The CDR3 loop spans 14 amino acids. Germline CDR1 MDHEN, CDR2 SYDVKM. CDR3 sequence (DNA): TGTGCCAGCAATCAACTCTCAGGGTTAACCAAAGCTTTCTTT. Translated, it gives CASNQLSGLTKAFF.

This chain connects TRBV7-9 to TRBJ2-7; D possibly corresponds to TRBD2 (6 bases). CDR1 is SEHNR, CDR2 FQNEAQ, per germline (reference sequence). This CDR3 contains 18 residues. V was shortened by 3 bases and J by 3 bases, with 24 bases between the two germline ends. As DNA, the CDR3 is TGTGCCAGCAGCTTTACTGCGGGATGGGCCTCCTCCCACTACGAGCAGTACTTC. It yields the protein CASSFTAGWASSHYEQYF.

The rearrangement uses TRBV5-1 and TRBJ1-2, with TRBD1 matching 7 bases. With 0 bases clipped from V and 8 bases from J, the junction kept 4 bases outside the gene matches. The CDR3 loop spans 13 amino acids. Germline-derived CDR1 and CDR2 are SGHRS and YFSETQ. CDR3 in DNA: TGCGCCAGCAGCTTGGGACAGGGAGGCGGCTACACCTTC. Residues: CASSLGQGGGYTF. Full variable domain (rest looked up from reference TRBV5-1 and TRBJ1-2): KAGVTQTPRYLIKTRGQQVTLSCSPISGHRSVSWYQQTPGQGLQFLFEYFSETQRNKGNFPGRFSGRQFSNSRSEMNVSTLELGDSALYLCASSLGQGGGYTFGSGTRLTVV.

The chain recombines TRBV2 with TRBJ2-3; 8 nucleotides line up with TRBD2. V shed 5 bases and J 3 bases; nucleotides not matched to a gene: 4. The CDR3 spans 14 residues. Germline CDR1 reads SNHLY; CDR2 reads FYNNEI. The CDR3 loop reads CASSISGSTDTQYF. DNA for the CDR3: TGTGCCAGCAGTATAAGCGGGAGTACAGATACGCAGTATTTT.

The chain uses TRBV19 and TRBJ1-5; D gene ambiguous. CDR3 length equals 13 residues. V was cut by 0 bases and J by 7 bases, with 7 bases left in between. CDR1 is LNHDA, CDR2 SQIVND, per germline (reference sequence). The CDR3, as DNA: TGTGCCAGTAGTATAGACAGAGGGCAGCCCCAGCATTTT. Its translation: CASSIDRGQPQHF.

J is TRBJ1-4 and V is TRBV6-1, with D possibly TRBD1 on 6 matching bases. Trimming removed 9 bases at V and 6 bases at J, with 17 bases between. From germline, CDR1 is MNHNS and CDR2 SASEGT. The CDR3 is 14 residues long. CDR3 residues: CASTSGVVDEKLFF. Here the CDR3 DNA reads TGTGCCAGTACCTCAGGGGTGGTGGATGAAAAACTGTTTTTT.

The chain uses TRBV2 and TRBJ2-1; 8 nucleotides agree with TRBD1. Trimming at V came to 6 bases and at J to 1 base, leaving 2 bases not matched to a gene. CDR3 size: 14 residues. Germline CDR1 SNHLY, CDR2 FYNNEI. In DNA form, the CDR3 reads TGTGCCAGCAGCGGACAGGGTTCCTACAATGAGCAGTTCTTC. This gives the protein CASSGQGSYNEQFF. The whole variable domain, remainder taken from reference TRBV2 and TRBJ2-1, is EPEVTQTPSHQVTQMGQEVILRCVPISNHLYFYWYRQILGQKVEFLVSFYNNEISEKSEIFDDQFSVERPDGSNFTLKIRSTKLEDSAMYFCASSGQGSYNEQFFGPGTRLTVL.

V usage is TRBV10-3 and J usage is TRBJ2-1; D may be TRBD1 (5 bases). This CDR3 is 13 amino acids long. Trimming left V 0 bases short and J 6 bases short, with 6 bases between. Per the germline V gene, CDR1 is ENHRY and CDR2 is SYGVKD. Written as DNA, the CDR3 is TGTGCCATCAGTGAGTCTCAGGGCAATGAGCAGTTCTTC. Translating gives CAISESQGNEQFF.

The J gene is TRBJ2-5, the V gene TRBV11-3; 11 bases align to TRBD2. Trimming at V came to 5 bases and at J to 2 bases, leaving 7 bases not matched to a gene. CDR3 length: 16 residues. Germline values: CDR1 SGHNT, CDR2 YENEEA. The CDR3 loop reads CASSLGTSGKQETQYF. Written as DNA, the CDR3 is TGTGCCAGCAGCCTAGGGACTAGCGGAAAGCAAGAGACCCAGTACTTC.

This chain connects TRBV27 to TRBJ2-1, with TRBD2 matching 13 bases. The germline V gene encodes CDR1 MNHEY and CDR2 SMNVEV (reference sequence). There are 18 residues in the CDR3. V was pared by 1 base and J by 6 bases, with 9 bases of the junction left unmatched. The CDR3 reads CASSLYGTGTSGVNEQFF. The DNA for the CDR3 is TGTGCCAGCAGTTTATATGGGACAGGGACTAGCGGGGTCAATGAGCAGTTCTTC.

The chain combines TRBV28 with TRBJ2-6, with TRBD1 matching over 9 bases. Germline V gene sequence: CDR1 MDHEN, CDR2 SYDVKM. The CDR3 is made up of 19 amino acids. Losses at the gene ends were 3 bases for V and 2 bases for J; bases not matched to a gene: 11. Here the CDR3 reads CASSLLQGAFGAGANVLTF. The CDR3 DNA is TGTGCCAGCAGTTTGTTACAGGGGGCCTTCGGGGCTGGGGCCAACGTCCTGACTTTC.

This sequence joins TRBV5-1 and TRBJ2-2, with D perhaps matching TRBD1 (5 bases). Trimming left V 3 bases short and J 4 bases short, with 10 bases between. The V gene's germline CDR1 is SGHRS and CDR2 YFSETQ. CDR3 length: 14 residues. CDR3 loop: CASSSRQSTGELFF. In DNA, the CDR3 is TGCGCCAGCAGCTCCAGACAGTCCACCGGGGAGCTGTTTTTT.

The chain employs TRBV28 and TRBJ1-5, with 7 bases matching TRBD1. CDR1 is MDHEN and CDR2 is SYDVKM in the germline V gene. The CDR3 spans 14 residues. With 8 bases clipped from V and 0 bases from J, the junction kept 4 bases outside the gene matches. In DNA, the CDR3 is TGTGCCAGCTACAGGGGAAATAGCAATCAGCCCCAGCATTTT. Its protein product is CASYRGNSNQPQHF.

The rearrangement links TRBV7-9 to TRBJ2-7, with D possibly TRBD1 on 6 matching bases. Trimming removed 5 bases at V and 2 bases at J, with 16 bases between. There are 15 residues in the CDR3. CDR1 and CDR2 from the germline V gene are SEHNR and FQNEAQ (reference sequence). CDR3 protein: CASSGGGYVAYEQYF. CDR3 coding DNA: TGTGCCAGCAGCGGGGGCGGTTACGTGGCCTACGAGCAGTACTTC.

V gene TRBV19 combines with J gene TRBJ1-1, with 9 nucleotides matching TRBD1. Germline CDR1 and CDR2: LNHDA and SQIVND (reference sequence). V shed 6 bases and J 3 bases; nucleotides not matched to a gene: 23. This CDR3 spans 20 amino acids. The CDR3 DNA follows: TGTGCCAGTAGGACAGCCGGGACAGGGAGATATGAATGGGAGGACACTGAAGCTTTCTTT. Encoded protein: CASRTAGTGRYEWEDTEAFF. Full variable domain (remainder filled in from reference TRBV19 and TRBJ1-1): DGGITQSPKYLFRKEGQNVTLSCEQNLNHDAMYWYRQDPGQGLRLIYYSQIVNDFQKGDIAEGYSVSREKKESFPLTVTSAQKNPTAFYLCASRTAGTGRYEWEDTEAFFGQGTRLTVV.

The chain is built from TRBV28 and TRBJ2-5; 9 nucleotides match TRBD1. Germline V lookup: CDR1 MDHEN, CDR2 SYDVKM. The V segment lost 6 bases and the J segment 5 bases; nucleotides outside the gene matches: 7. The CDR3 is 14 amino acids. This CDR3 is CASSIQGAGETQYF. Written as DNA, the CDR3 is TGTGCCAGCAGCATACAGGGGGCCGGGGAGACCCAGTACTTC.